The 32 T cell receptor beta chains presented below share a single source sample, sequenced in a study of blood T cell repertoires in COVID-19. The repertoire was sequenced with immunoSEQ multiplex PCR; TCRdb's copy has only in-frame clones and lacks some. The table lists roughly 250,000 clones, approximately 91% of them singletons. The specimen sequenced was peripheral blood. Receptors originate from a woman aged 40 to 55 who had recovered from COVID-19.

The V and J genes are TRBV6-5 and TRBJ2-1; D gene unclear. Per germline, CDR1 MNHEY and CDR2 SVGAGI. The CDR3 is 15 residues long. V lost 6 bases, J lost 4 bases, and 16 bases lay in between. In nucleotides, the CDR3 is TGTGCCAGCAGGGAGCAGTCAAGGAGTTACAATGAGCAGTTCTTC. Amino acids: CASREQSRSYNEQFF.

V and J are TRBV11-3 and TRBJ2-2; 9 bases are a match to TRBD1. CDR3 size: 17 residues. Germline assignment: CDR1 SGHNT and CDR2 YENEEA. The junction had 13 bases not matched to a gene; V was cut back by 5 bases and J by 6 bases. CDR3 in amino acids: CASSGQGMEIGSGELFF. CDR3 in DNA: TGTGCCAGCAGCGGACAGGGGATGGAAATCGGCTCCGGGGAGCTGTTTTTT.

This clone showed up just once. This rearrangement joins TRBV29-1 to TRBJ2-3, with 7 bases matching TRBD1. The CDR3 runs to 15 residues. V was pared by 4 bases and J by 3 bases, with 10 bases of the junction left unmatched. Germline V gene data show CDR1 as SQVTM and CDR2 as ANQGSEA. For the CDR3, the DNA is TGCAGCGTTGGAACACGGACAGGACATACAGATACGCAGTATTTT. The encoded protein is CSVGTRTGHTDTQYF.

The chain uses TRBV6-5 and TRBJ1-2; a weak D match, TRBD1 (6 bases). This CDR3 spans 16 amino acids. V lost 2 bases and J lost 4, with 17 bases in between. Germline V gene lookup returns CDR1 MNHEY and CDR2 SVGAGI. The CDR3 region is CASSYDGGASLYGYTF. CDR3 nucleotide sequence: TGTGCCAGCAGTTACGATGGGGGGGCCAGCCTCTATGGCTACACCTTC.

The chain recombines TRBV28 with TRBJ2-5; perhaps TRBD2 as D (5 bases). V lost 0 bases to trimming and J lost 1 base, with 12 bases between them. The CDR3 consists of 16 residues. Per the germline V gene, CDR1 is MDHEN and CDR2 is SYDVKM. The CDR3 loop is CASSLWAGGGQETQYF. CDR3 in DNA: TGTGCCAGCAGTTTATGGGCTGGAGGCGGCCAAGAGACCCAGTACTTC. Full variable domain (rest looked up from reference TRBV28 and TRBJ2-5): DVKVTQSSRYLVKRTGEKVFLECVQDMDHENMFWYRQDPGLGLRLIYFSYDVKMKEKGDIPEGYSVSREKKERFSLILESASTNQTSMYLCASSLWAGGGQETQYFGPGTRLLVL.

The CDR3 sequence: CASSLGSLAAAGDTQYF. Here the CDR3 DNA reads TGTGCCAGCAGCTTGGGATCCCTAGCGGCCGCGGGGGATACGCAGTATTTT. The V gene is TRBV5-4, the J gene TRBJ2-3; TRBD2 matches 7 bases. The V and J ends lost 0 bases and 6 bases, in that order; junction bases with no gene match: 13. The CDR3 length is 17 residues. CDR1 SGHNT and CDR2 YYREEE come from the germline V gene (reference sequence).

CDR3 in amino acids: CASSVHGTGGSPLHF. CDR3 DNA sequence: TGTGCCAGCAGTGTCCACGGGACTGGGGGTTCACCCCTCCACTTT. V usage is TRBV25-1 and J usage is TRBJ1-6; tentative D call: TRBD1 (5 bases). Germline V lookup: CDR1 MGHDK, CDR2 SYGVNS. V was trimmed by 4 bases and J by 9 bases, leaving 16 bases between them. This CDR3 spans 15 amino acids.

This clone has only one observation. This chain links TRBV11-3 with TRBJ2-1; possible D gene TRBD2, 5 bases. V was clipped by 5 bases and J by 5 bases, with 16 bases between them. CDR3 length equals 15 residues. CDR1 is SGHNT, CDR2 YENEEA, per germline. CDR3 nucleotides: TGTGCCAGCAGCCTAGGTCGGCTAGCCGACAATGAGCAGTTCTTC. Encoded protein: CASSLGRLADNEQFF.

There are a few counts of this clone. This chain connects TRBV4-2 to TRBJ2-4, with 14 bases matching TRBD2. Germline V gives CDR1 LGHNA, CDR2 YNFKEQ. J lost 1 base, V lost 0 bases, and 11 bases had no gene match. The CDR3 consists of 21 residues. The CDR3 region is CASSQDLQGLAGAWAKNIQYF. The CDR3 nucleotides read TGTGCCAGCAGCCAAGATCTGCAGGGACTAGCGGGAGCTTGGGCCAAAAACATTCAGTACTTC.

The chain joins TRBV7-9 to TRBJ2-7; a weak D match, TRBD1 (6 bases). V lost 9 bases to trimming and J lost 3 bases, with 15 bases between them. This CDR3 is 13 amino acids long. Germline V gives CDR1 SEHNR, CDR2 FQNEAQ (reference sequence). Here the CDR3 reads CASTSAGVYEQYF. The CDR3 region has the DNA TGTGCCAGTACAAGTGCAGGGGTCTACGAGCAGTACTTC.

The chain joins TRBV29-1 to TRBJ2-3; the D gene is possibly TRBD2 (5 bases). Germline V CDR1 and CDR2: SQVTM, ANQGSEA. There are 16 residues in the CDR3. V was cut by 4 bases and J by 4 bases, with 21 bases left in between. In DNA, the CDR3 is TGCAGCGTTGCCCGACCACTAGGAGGACGGGCAGATACGCAGTATTTT. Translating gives CSVARPLGGRADTQYF.

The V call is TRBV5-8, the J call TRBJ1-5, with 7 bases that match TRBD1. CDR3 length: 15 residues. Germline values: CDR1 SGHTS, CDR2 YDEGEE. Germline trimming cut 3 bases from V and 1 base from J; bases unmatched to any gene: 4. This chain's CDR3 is CASSSGTASNQPQHF. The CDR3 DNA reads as TGTGCCAGCAGCTCCGGGACAGCAAGCAATCAGCCCCAGCATTTT.

The CDR3 nucleotides are TGTGCCAGCAGTTGGGATCTAGCCGGTACGCAGTATTTT. Translation gives CASSWDLAGTQYF. The chain joins TRBV6-2 or TRBV6-3 to TRBJ2-3; D might be TRBD2 (5 bases). The CDR3 contains 13 residues. Germline lookup yields CDR1 MNHEY and CDR2 SVGEGT. Trimming pared 4 bases from V and 8 bases from J, leaving 13 bases between.

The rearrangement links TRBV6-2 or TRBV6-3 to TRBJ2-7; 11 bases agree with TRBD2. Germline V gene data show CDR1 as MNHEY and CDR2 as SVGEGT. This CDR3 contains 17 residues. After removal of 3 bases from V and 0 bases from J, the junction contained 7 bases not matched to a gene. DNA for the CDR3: TGTGCCAGCAGTTATCTAGCGGGGGGAAGTACCTCCTACGAGCAGTACTTC. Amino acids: CASSYLAGGSTSYEQYF.

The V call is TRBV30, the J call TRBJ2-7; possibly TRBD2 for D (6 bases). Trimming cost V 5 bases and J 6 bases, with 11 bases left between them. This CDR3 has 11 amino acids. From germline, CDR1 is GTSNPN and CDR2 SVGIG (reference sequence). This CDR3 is CAWRAGGEQYF. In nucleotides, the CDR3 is TGTGCCTGGCGGGCCGGGGGCGAGCAGTACTTC. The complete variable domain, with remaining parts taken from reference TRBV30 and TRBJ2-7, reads SQTIHQWPATLVQPVGSPLSLECTVEGTSNPNLYWYRQAAGRGLQLLFYSVGIGQISSEVPQNLSASRPQDRQFILSSKKLLLSDSGFYLCAWRAGGEQYFGPGTRLTVT.

CDR3 DNA: TGTGCCAGCAGTTGGGACAGGGACAATGGGGGCGAGCAGTACTTC. Translation: CASSWDRDNGGEQYF. The chain has TRBV6-5 and TRBJ2-7; 9 nucleotides match TRBD1. CDR1 is MNHEY and CDR2 is SVGAGI in the germline V gene. Unmatched junction bases numbered 10, after V lost 4 bases and J lost 6 bases. The CDR3 runs to 15 residues.

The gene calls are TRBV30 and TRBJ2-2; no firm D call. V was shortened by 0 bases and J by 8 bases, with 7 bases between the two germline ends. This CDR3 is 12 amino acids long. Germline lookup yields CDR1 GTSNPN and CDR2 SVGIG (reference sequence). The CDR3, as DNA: TGTGCCTGGAGTGTAGCCGTAGGGGAGCTGTTTTTT. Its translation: CAWSVAVGELFF.

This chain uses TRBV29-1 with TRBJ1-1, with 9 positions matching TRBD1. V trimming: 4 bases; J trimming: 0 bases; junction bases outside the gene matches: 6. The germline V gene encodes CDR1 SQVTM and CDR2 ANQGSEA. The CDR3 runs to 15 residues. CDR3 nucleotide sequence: TGCAGCGTTGTGGGACAGGGTTCTTTGAACACTGAAGCTTTCTTT. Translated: CSVVGQGSLNTEAFF.

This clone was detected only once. CDR3 DNA: TGTGCCAGCAGCTTATCTCCCGGGAACTACGAGCAGTACTTC. Amino acid sequence: CASSLSPGNYEQYF. The chain combines TRBV7-2 with TRBJ2-7, with a tentative D call TRBD2 (5 bases). The CDR3 is 14 amino acids. The germline gives CDR1 SGHTA, CDR2 FQGNSA. Trimming removed 2 bases from V and 3 bases from J, with 11 bases in between.

The CDR3 DNA sequence: TGTGCCAGCTCAGTTAGCGGGGCCTACGAGCAGTACTTC. Protein: CASSVSGAYEQYF. V and J are TRBV18 and TRBJ2-7; 8 bases are a match to TRBD2. The J segment lost 2 bases and the V segment lost 5 bases, leaving 2 bases of the junction unmatched. This CDR3 has 13 amino acids. Germline lookup yields CDR1 KGHSH and CDR2 LQKENI.

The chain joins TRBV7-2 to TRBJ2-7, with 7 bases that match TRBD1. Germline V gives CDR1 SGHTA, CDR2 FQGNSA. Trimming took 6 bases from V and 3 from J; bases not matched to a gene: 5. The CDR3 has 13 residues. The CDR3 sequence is CASSWTGNYEQYF. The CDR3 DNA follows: TGTGCCAGCAGTTGGACAGGTAACTACGAGCAGTACTTC.

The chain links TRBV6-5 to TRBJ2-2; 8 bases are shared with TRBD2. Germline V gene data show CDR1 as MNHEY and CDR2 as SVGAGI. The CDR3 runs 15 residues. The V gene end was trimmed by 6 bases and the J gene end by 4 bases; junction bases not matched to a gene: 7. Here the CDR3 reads CASSPRGEGTGELFF. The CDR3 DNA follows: TGTGCCAGCAGCCCGCGGGGGGAGGGCACCGGGGAGCTGTTTTTT.

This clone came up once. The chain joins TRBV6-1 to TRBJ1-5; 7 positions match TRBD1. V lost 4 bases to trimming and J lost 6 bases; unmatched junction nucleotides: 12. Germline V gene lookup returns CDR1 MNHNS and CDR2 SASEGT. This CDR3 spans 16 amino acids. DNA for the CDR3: TGTGCCAGCAGTGGGAGTACAGGGGACACTCGTCAGCCCCAGCATTTT. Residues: CASSGSTGDTRQPQHF.

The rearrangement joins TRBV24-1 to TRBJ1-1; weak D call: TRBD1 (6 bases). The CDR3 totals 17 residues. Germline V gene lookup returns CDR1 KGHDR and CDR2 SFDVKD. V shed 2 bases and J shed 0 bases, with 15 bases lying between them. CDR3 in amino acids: CATSDSTGSRLNTEAFF. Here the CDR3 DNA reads TGTGCCACCAGTGATTCCACAGGGAGTCGGCTGAACACTGAAGCTTTCTTT.

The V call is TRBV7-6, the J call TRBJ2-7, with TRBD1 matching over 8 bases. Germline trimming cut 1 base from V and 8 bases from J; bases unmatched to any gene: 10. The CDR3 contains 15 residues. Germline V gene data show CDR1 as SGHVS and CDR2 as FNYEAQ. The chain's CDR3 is CASSLEGTGSLKQYF. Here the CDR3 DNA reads TGTGCCAGCAGCTTAGAGGGGACAGGATCTTTGAAGCAGTACTTC.

The CDR3 loop reads CASRGPDRDSQPQHF. The CDR3 region has the DNA TGTGCCAGCAGGGGGCCTGACAGGGATTCTCAGCCCCAGCATTTT. The rearrangement links TRBV6-5 to TRBJ1-5; 7 positions match TRBD1. CDR1 and CDR2 from the germline V gene are MNHEY and SVGAGI. The CDR3 contains 15 residues. V dropped 6 bases and J dropped 6; count of bases not matched to a gene: 11.

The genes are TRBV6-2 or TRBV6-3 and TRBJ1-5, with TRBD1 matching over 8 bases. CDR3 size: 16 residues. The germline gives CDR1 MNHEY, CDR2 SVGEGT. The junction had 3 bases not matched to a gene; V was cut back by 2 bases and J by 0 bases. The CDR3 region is CASSYGTGLSNQPQHF. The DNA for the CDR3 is TGTGCCAGCAGTTACGGGACAGGACTTAGCAATCAGCCCCAGCATTTT.

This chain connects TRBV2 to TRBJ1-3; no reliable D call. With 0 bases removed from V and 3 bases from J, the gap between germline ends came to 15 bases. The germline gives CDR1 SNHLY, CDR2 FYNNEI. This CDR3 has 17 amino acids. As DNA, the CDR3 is TGTGCCAGCAGTGAAGCGGTCGGGGTAGGGTATGGAAACACCATATATTTT. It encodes CASSEAVGVGYGNTIYF.

CDR3 sequence reads: CASSPGGQTGGEAFF. The CDR3 DNA is TGTGCCAGCAGCCCAGGGGGGCAGACAGGGGGTGAAGCTTTCTTT. The chain carries TRBV7-2 and TRBJ1-1; 9 bases map to TRBD1. The CDR3 extends over 15 amino acids. Germline V CDR1 and CDR2: SGHTA, FQGNSA. The V segment lost 5 bases and the J segment 7 bases; nucleotides outside the gene matches: 11.

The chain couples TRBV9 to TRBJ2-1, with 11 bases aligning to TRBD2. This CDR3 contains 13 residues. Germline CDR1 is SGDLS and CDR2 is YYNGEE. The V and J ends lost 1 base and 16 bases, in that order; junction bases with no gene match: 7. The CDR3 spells CASSVLAGGVPFF. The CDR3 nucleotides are TGTGCCAGCAGCGTACTAGCGGGGGGAGTCCCTTTCTTC.

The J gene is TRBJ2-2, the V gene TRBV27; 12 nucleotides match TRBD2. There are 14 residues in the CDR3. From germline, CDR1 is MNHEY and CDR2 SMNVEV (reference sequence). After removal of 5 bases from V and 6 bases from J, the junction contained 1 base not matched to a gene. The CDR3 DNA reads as TGTGCCAGCAGTCTAGCGGGAGGGGCCGGGGAGCTGTTTTTT. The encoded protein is CASSLAGGAGELFF.

The CDR3 is CASSLKTGTGDNEQFF. CDR3 in DNA: TGTGCCAGCAGCCTAAAGACCGGGACAGGGGATAATGAGCAGTTCTTC. This chain links TRBV7-3 with TRBJ2-1, with 10 bases identical to TRBD1. Germline V gene sequence: CDR1 SGHTA, CDR2 FQGTGA. This CDR3 is built from 16 residues. V lost 5 bases to trimming and J lost 7 bases; unmatched junction nucleotides: 11.